The 8 T cell receptor beta chains presented below share a single source sample, sequenced in a study of TET2 disruption in CD19-targeted CAR T cells. Specified treatment: autologous CTL019 cells: CD19 CAR with 4-1BB and CD3 zeta domains. What these receptors recognize is not known. Here immunoSEQ multiplex PCR was the method, and the copy in TCRdb shows in-frame clones only, minus some. This listing includes 25,000 to 30,000 clones. Sample: CD8- CAR+ T cells sorted from cultured blood T cells, taken for CD19 CAR T cell therapy. The subset was: CD8-negative CAR-positive T cells from the infusion product. The receptors come from a man between 65 and 85 years old with chronic lymphocytic leukemia.

As for this clone: Read sequence stops 3 residues before the CDR3 end, and the germline J gene provides the missing end. The sample holds other DNA sequences that translate to the same CDR3. V gene TRBV20-1 combines with J gene TRBJ2-7, with 10 bases matching TRBD2. Germline V lookup: CDR1 DFQATT, CDR2 SNEGSKA (reference sequence). CDR3 length: 13 residues. The V segment lost 3 bases and the J segment 3 bases; nucleotides outside the gene matches: 2. Incomplete CDR3 DNA: TGCAGTGCTAGCCCTAGCGGGAGCTACGAG. It encodes CSASPSGSYE. In full, the CDR3 is CSASPSGSYEQYF.

To note about this clone: The missing CDR3 end, 3 residues past where the read stops, is filled in from the germline J gene. Other DNA variants within this sample encode the same CDR3. This chain connects TRBV7-6 to TRBJ1-2; D perhaps matches TRBD1 (5 bases). This CDR3 has 13 amino acids. Germline CDR1 reads SGHVS; CDR2 reads FNYEAQ. The CDR3 here is CASSLKGADTYTF. The DNA read from the CDR3 is TGTGCCAGCAGCTTAAAAGGGGCAGATACC.

On this clone: The read stops 3 residues short of the end of the CDR3; the missing end is completed from the germline J gene. V usage is TRBV7-2 and J usage is TRBJ2-4, with a possible D match to TRBD2 (6 bases). The CDR3 has 12 residues. Germline CDR1 is SGHTA and CDR2 is FQGNSA. The part of the CDR3 DNA that was read is TGTGCCAGCAGCTACGGTGACGGGGGT. This translates into CASSYGDGG. The CDR3 in its entirety is CASSYGDGGQYF.

The sequenced CDR3 bases are TGTGCCAGCAGCTTAAACCCAGGGATTGGT. It yields the protein CASSLNPGIG. The full CDR3 sequence reads CASSLNPGIGQYF. The J gene is TRBJ2-4, the V gene TRBV7-3, with a weak D call TRBD1 (5 bases). Sequencing ends 3 residues short of the CDR3 end; the germline J gene provides the rest. The CDR3 extends over 13 amino acids. The germline V gene encodes CDR1 SGHTA and CDR2 FQGTGA.

Concerning this clone: The read gets to within 3 residues of the CDR3 end, and the germline J gene fills in the rest. J is TRBJ2-1 and V is TRBV6-2 or TRBV6-3; TRBD1 agrees at 10 bases. CDR3 length equals 16 residues. Germline V lookup: CDR1 MNHEY, CDR2 SVGEGT. The ends lost 6 bases at V and 6 bases at J; junction bases unmatched: 11. The CDR3 bases that were read are TGTGCCAGCAGCCTCTTCGGGACAGGGGCCTCCAATGAG. Its translation: CASSLFGTGASNE. The full CDR3 reads CASSLFGTGASNEQFF.

For this clone: At one end, the junction sequence differs from germline, possibly due to a read error. Coverage ceases 3 residues before the CDR3 finishes, and the germline J gene fills in the end. Other DNA sequences in this specimen translate into the identical CDR3. V usage is TRBV10-3 and J usage is TRBJ1-2, with 7 positions matching TRBD1. CDR3 length equals 13 residues. Per the germline V gene, CDR1 is ENHRY and CDR2 is SYGVKD. The sequenced part of the CDR3 DNA is TGTGCCTCCCGACAGGGTGGTAACTATGGT. Amino acids: CASRQGGNYG. The full CDR3 is CASRQGGNYGYTF.

This clone is identified as medium-sized from frequency. The read finishes 3 residues shy of the CDR3 end, and the germline J gene is used to complete it. This same CDR3 is encoded by further DNA sequences in the sample. The chain uses TRBV18 and TRBJ2-1; 9 bases are a match to TRBD2. V lost 3 bases, J lost 1 base, and 1 base stayed unmatched. The germline V gene has CDR1 KGHSH and CDR2 LQKENI. This CDR3 contains 15 residues. Partial CDR3 DNA: TGTGCCAGCTCACCTAGCGGGGGTTCCTACAATGAG. It translates to CASSPSGGSYNE. In full, the CDR3 is CASSPSGGSYNEQFF.

About this clone itself: Read data end 3 residues before the CDR3 end; the end is taken from the germline J gene. The V call is TRBV10-3, the J call TRBJ2-3; 8 bases match TRBD1. The CDR3 covers 16 residues. Germline CDR1 is ENHRY and CDR2 is SYGVKD. V trimming: 6 bases; J trimming: 0 bases; junction bases outside the gene matches: 8. CDR3 sequence reads: CAISLDRASSTDTQYF. The CDR3 DNA, read in part, is TGTGCCATCAGCCTGGACAGGGCGAGTAGCACAGATACG.